Listed here are 13 T cell receptor beta chains from one sample, sequenced in a study of identical twins. One entry per CDR3 protein results from TCRdb running MiXCR on the 5' RACE reads. The sample has 200,000 to 250,000 distinct CDR3 sequences; over 12% are singletons. Input material: memory (CD45RO+) T cells sorted from blood. All receptors come from a woman under 30 in good health.

This clonotype was found a few times. This chain connects TRBV6-1 to TRBJ1-2; D remains ambiguous. V lost 6 bases, J lost 8 bases, and 10 bases lay in between. Per germline, CDR1 MNHNS and CDR2 SASEGT. This CDR3 spans 11 amino acids. This CDR3 is CASSETGGYTF. DNA of the CDR3: TGTGCCAGCAGCGAGACGGGAGGCTACACCTTC.

The chain is built from TRBV20-1 and TRBJ2-3, with 14 bases that match TRBD2. In germline, CDR1 is DFQATT, CDR2 SNEGSKA (reference sequence). This CDR3 has 14 amino acids. As DNA, the CDR3 is TGCAGGGTGACTAGCGGGAGGGGTCCAGATACGCAGTATTTT. Protein: CRVTSGRGPDTQYF.

This clonotype was detected a few times. The chain combines TRBV3-1 with TRBJ2-7, with TRBD1 as a possible D gene (6 bases). The CDR3 runs to 16 residues. The germline V gene encodes CDR1 LGHDT and CDR2 YNNKEL (reference sequence). Trimming shortened V by 0 bases and J by 3 bases, and 15 bases separated the two germline ends. The CDR3 nucleotides read TGTGCCAGCAGCCAAGAACTGGGTGGGGGCGACTACGAGCAGTACTTC. Protein: CASSQELGGGDYEQYF.

The CDR3 bases are TGCAGTGCTAGGAAGGACGGCTACGAGCAGTACTTC. This translates into CSARKDGYEQYF. The chain combines TRBV20-1 with TRBJ2-7; no clear D. The CDR3 is 12 amino acids. V lost 3 bases and J 3 bases, leaving 9 bases between the germline ends. The germline V gene has CDR1 DFQATT and CDR2 SNEGSKA (reference sequence).

Concerning this clonotype: A much larger clone sits a single nucleotide away, making a read error possible. The chain has TRBV3-1 and TRBJ1-2; D is unclear. The CDR3 extends over 13 amino acids. The V and J ends lost 4 bases and 8 bases respectively, with 14 bases between them. Germline CDR1 reads LGHDT; CDR2 reads YNNKEL (reference sequence). As DNA, the CDR3 is TGTGCCAGCAGCCTAGCTCAAGGAGGAGGCTACACCTTC. It codes for CASSLAQGGGYTF.

This clonotype was detected a few times. The genes are TRBV12-3 or TRBV12-4 and TRBJ2-1; 7 positions match TRBD1. After removal of 1 base from V and 15 bases from J, the junction contained 6 bases not matched to a gene. This CDR3 comprises 12 residues. CDR3 sequence (DNA): TGTGCCAGCAGTTTAGGGCAGGGGGATCCGTTCTTC. The encoded protein is CASSLGQGDPFF.

This clonotype showed up just a few times. V and J are TRBV5-1 and TRBJ2-4; unclear D gene. Germline V gene lookup returns CDR1 SGHRS and CDR2 YFSETQ. CDR3 length: 13 amino acids. Trimming left V 0 bases short and J 6 bases short, with 7 bases between. The DNA of the CDR3 is TGCGCCAGCAGCTTGGGAGACGGAAACATTCAGTACTTC. It codes for CASSLGDGNIQYF.

V and J are TRBV7-9 and TRBJ1-4; 7 nucleotides align to TRBD1. Unmatched junction bases numbered 5, after V lost 0 bases and J lost 10 bases. The CDR3 loop spans 14 amino acids. Germline V lookup: CDR1 SEHNR, CDR2 FQNEAQ (reference sequence). The CDR3 sequence is CASSLATGEAKLFF. The CDR3 DNA reads TGTGCCAGCAGCTTAGCCACAGGGGAGGCAAAACTGTTTTTT.

This clonotype showed up just a few times. The genes are TRBV6-1 and TRBJ2-5; D gene unclear. V lost 7 bases and J 4 bases, leaving 16 bases between the germline ends. Germline V gene sequence: CDR1 MNHNS, CDR2 SASEGT. The CDR3 runs to 14 residues. The DNA for the CDR3 is TGTGCCAGCACCGATTTTTCGACCGGAGAGACCCAGTACTTC. Its translation: CASTDFSTGETQYF.

The chain carries TRBV9 and TRBJ2-3; 7 nucleotides line up with TRBD2. V shed 4 bases and J 5 bases; nucleotides not matched to a gene: 13. Germline CDR1 reads SGDLS; CDR2 reads YYNGEE. The CDR3 consists of 16 residues. CDR3 sequence: CASSLGTTHRGDTQYF. The CDR3 DNA reads TGTGCCAGCAGCCTTGGGACTACCCATAGGGGAGATACGCAGTATTTT.

Sample share makes this clonotype medium-sized. This chain joins TRBV12-3 or TRBV12-4 and TRBJ1-2; 9 bases line up with TRBD1. The ends lost 3 bases at V and 7 bases at J; junction bases unmatched: 9. This CDR3 spans 15 amino acids. The CDR3 DNA follows: TGTGCCAGCAGTTTTCACGGGGACAGGGCCCTTGGCTACACCTTC. Amino acid sequence: CASSFHGDRALGYTF.

The chain is built from TRBV10-3 and TRBJ2-5; D call uncertain. V was shortened by 3 bases and J by 5 bases, with 7 bases between the two germline ends. The CDR3 loop spans 12 amino acids. The germline CDR1 and CDR2 sequences are ENHRY and SYGVKD. CDR3 nucleotides: TGTGCCATCAGTGACAGTAGGGAGACCCAGTACTTC. It specifies CAISDSRETQYF.

As concerns this clonotype: Being one base from a much bigger clone, this may be a read error. J is TRBJ2-1 and V is TRBV10-3; 10 bases align to TRBD2. Germline CDR1 reads ENHRY; CDR2 reads SYGVKD. The CDR3 is made up of 15 amino acids. CDR3: CVISDRSGGNNEQFF. For the CDR3, the DNA is TGTGTCATCAGTGACCGTAGCGGGGGGAACAATGAGCAGTTCTTC.